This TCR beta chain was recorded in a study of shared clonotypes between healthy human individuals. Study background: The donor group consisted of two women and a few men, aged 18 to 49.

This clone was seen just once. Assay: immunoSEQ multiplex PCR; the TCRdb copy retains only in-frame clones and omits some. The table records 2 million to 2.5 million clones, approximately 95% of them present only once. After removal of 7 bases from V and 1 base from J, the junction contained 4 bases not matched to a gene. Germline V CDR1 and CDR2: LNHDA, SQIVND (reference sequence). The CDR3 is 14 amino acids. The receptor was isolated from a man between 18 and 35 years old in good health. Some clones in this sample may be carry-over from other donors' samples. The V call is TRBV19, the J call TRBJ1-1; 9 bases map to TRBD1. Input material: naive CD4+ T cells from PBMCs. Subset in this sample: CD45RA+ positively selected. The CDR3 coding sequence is TGTGCCAGTACCCAGACAGGGGGGAACACTGAAGCTTTCTTT. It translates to CASTQTGGNTEAFF.